Following are 4 T cell receptor beta chains from one sample sequenced in a study of T cell responses to AZD1222 COVID-19 vaccine. The protocol was immunoSEQ multiplex PCR, while the TCRdb copy is restricted to in-frame clones and leaves out a portion. The sample yields 75,000 to 90,000 clones, about 91% seen once. This specimen was peripheral blood, taken 28 days after the second AZD1222 dose. Receptors originate from an adult who received the AZD1222 COVID-19 vaccine.

The gene calls are TRBV13 and TRBJ2-7; D is perhaps TRBD2 (5 bases). The germline CDR1 and CDR2 sequences are PRHDT and FYEKMQ (reference sequence). V lost 3 bases, J lost 4 bases, and 10 bases lay in between. CDR3 length equals 13 residues. The CDR3 sequence: CASSFSGEYEQYF. In nucleotides, the CDR3 is TGTGCCAGCAGCTTTTCCGGGGAGTACGAGCAGTACTTC.

Relative to its sample, this clone is large. V gene TRBV5-6 combines with J gene TRBJ2-3, with D possibly matching TRBD1 (6 bases). The CDR3 consists of 16 residues. Germline V CDR1 and CDR2: SGHDT, YYEEEE. V lost 2 bases to trimming and J lost 2 bases, with 15 bases between them. CDR3 in amino acids: CASSLPRDTLTDTQYF. The CDR3 nucleotides are TGTGCCAGCAGCTTACCCCGGGACACCCTCACAGATACGCAGTATTTT.

The CDR3 is CASSPLAGEQFF. The CDR3 nucleotides read TGTGCCAGTAGTCCGTTAGCGGGCGAGCAGTTCTTC. This chain connects TRBV19 to TRBJ2-1; TRBD2 agrees at 7 bases. Germline V gene data show CDR1 as LNHDA and CDR2 as SQIVND (reference sequence). With 5 bases clipped from V and 10 bases from J, the junction kept 5 bases outside the gene matches. The CDR3 has 12 residues.

The V and J genes are TRBV28 and TRBJ2-5; TRBD1 matches 7 bases. CDR1 is MDHEN, CDR2 SYDVKM, per germline. The CDR3 contains 15 residues. The J segment lost 1 base and the V segment lost 5 bases, leaving 7 bases of the junction unmatched. CDR3 residues: CASSPSGQAQETQYF. CDR3 in DNA: TGTGCCAGCAGTCCATCCGGACAGGCCCAAGAGACCCAGTACTTC.